This paragraph reports one T cell receptor beta chain. Antigen: not known. This CDR3 comprises 18 residues. Trimming removed 1 base from V and 0 bases from J; junction bases left unmatched: 8. The germline gives CDR1 MGHRA, CDR2 YSYEKL. The entry originates in a study of shared clonotypes between healthy human individuals. CD45RO-negative, CCR7-positively selected cells formed the naive CD8 fraction, excluding terminally differentiated effector memory CD45RA+ cells. Whole-study results and caveats: Memory subsets generally showed smaller estimated richness than naive subsets did.

Profiling relied on immunoSEQ multiplex PCR, and the TCRdb table lists in-frame clones only, not all of them. The table records about 2.1 million clones, around 93% of them present only once. The V gene is TRBV4-1, the J gene TRBJ2-3, with 9 bases lining up with TRBD2. Sequenced: naive CD8+ T cells from PBMCs. The source is a young man in good health. Some clones in this sample may be carry-over from other donors' samples. Here the CDR3 DNA reads TGCGCCAGCAGCCAAGGGGGTAGACTAGCGGCTAGCACAGATACGCAGTATTTT. It codes for CASSQGGRLAASTDTQYF.